This T cell receptor beta chain was captured in a study of T cells in Graves' hyperthyroidism and ophthalmopathy. Out of around 10 ml of fresh peripheral blood came the PBMCs. Authors of the study amplified TCR beta CDR3 regions from RNA transcripts. First-round RT-PCR of the TCR CDR3 relied on the HTBI primer set. TCRdb called the multiplex PCR reads again in MiXCR, with one record for every CDR3 protein. The sample holds around 690,000 distinct CDR3 sequences, around a sixth seen once. V lost 4 bases, J lost 7 bases, and 20 bases lay in between. Germline values: CDR1 SEHNR, CDR2 FQNEAQ (reference sequence). The CDR3 has 15 amino acids.

The TCR comes from a man aged 50 or older with Graves' hyperthyroidism. Sequenced: blood. The chain links TRBV7-9 to TRBJ2-7; tentatively, D is TRBD1 (6 bases). CDR3 loop: CASSSRQAGDWEQYF. CDR3 in DNA: TGTGCCAGCAGCTCCCGACAGGCAGGGGATTGGGAGCAGTACTTC.